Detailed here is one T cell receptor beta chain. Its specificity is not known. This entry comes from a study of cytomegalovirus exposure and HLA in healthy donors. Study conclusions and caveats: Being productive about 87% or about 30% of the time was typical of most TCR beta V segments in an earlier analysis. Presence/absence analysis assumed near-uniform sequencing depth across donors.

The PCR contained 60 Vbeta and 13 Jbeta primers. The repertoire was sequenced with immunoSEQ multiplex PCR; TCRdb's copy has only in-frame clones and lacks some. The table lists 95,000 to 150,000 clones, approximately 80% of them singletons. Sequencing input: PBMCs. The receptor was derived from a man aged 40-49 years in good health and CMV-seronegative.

The CDR3: CASGATVVGTGELFF. The CDR3 DNA is TGTGCCAGCGGAGCGACGGTAGTGGGCACCGGGGAGCTGTTTTTT. V usage is TRBV27 and J usage is TRBJ2-2; D uncertain. CDR3 length equals 15 residues. Looked up from germline, CDR1 is MNHEY and CDR2 is SMNVEV (reference sequence). V lost 8 bases and J lost 4, with 17 bases in between.